The next 26 T cell receptor beta chains were all read from a single sample in a study of regulatory T cells in long-lasting Graves disease. Combining iRepertoire HTBI primers with Arm-PCR of CDR3 regions, the authors built TCR beta libraries. TCRdb fed the multiplex PCR reads into MiXCR, producing one record per CDR3 protein. The table records approximately 400,000 distinct CDR3 sequences, about 16% of them present only once. This sample's time point: newly diagnosed GD, antithyroid drugs for less than 3 months. The TCR library was prepared using RNA isolated from PBMCs. The data also belong to a second study, concerning T cells in Graves' hyperthyroidism and ophthalmopathy.

Source: peripheral blood mononuclear cells (PBMCs), taken at new diagnosis, from a patient treated with antithyroid drugs. The receptors stem from a woman aged 30 to 39 with Graves disease.

This clonotype was seen a handful of times. Sequence at one end of the junction differs from germline and may be a read error. This chain uses TRBV20-1 with TRBJ2-1; unclear D gene. The germline V gene has CDR1 DFQATT and CDR2 SNEGSKA (reference sequence). This CDR3 contains 11 residues. The CDR3 region has the DNA TGCAGTGCTAGAGGGGTCAATGAGCAGTCCTTC. Translated, it gives CSARGVNEQSF.

The V and J genes are TRBV3-1 and TRBJ2-2; 7 nucleotides align to TRBD2. CDR3 size: 17 residues. Per the germline V gene, CDR1 is LGHDT and CDR2 is YNNKEL (reference sequence). V shed 1 base and J 7 bases; nucleotides not matched to a gene: 12. Written as DNA, the CDR3 is TGTGCCAGCAGCCAAGTCCCCGGCGGGAGCGCGCACGGGGAGCTGTTTTTT. It yields the protein CASSQVPGGSAHGELFF.

This clonotype showed up just a few times. The genes are TRBV12-3 or TRBV12-4 and TRBJ2-2; D remains ambiguous. The CDR3 loop spans 14 amino acids. Trimming shortened V by 1 base and J by 3 bases, and 6 bases separated the two germline ends. The CDR3: CASSLGRYTGELFF. In DNA, the CDR3 is TGTGCCAGCAGTTTAGGTCGGTACACCGGGGAGCTGTTTTTT.

This clonotype has ten or more counts. V usage is TRBV20-1 and J usage is TRBJ2-7; no definite D call. Looked up from germline, CDR1 is DFQATT and CDR2 is SNEGSKA (reference sequence). The CDR3 extends over 11 amino acids. The CDR3 spells CSGLRAYEQYF. The CDR3 nucleotides read TGCAGCGGATTAAGGGCCTACGAGCAGTACTTC.

Notes on this clonotype: One base away lies a much larger clone, so this may be a sequencing read error. V and J are TRBV20-1 and TRBJ2-1; 9 bases fit TRBD2. The germline gives CDR1 DFQATT, CDR2 SNEGSKA (reference sequence). Unmatched junction bases numbered 12, after V lost 4 bases and J lost 11 bases. CDR3 size: 14 residues. CDR3 region: CSATLAGVLYKQFF. The CDR3 nucleotides read TGCAGTGCTACGTTAGCGGGAGTCTTGTATAAGCAGTTCTTC.

This clonotype was found many times. The CDR3 reads CAISEKISGTNRETQYF. The CDR3, as DNA: TGTGCCATCAGTGAGAAAATTAGCGGCACCAATAGGGAGACCCAGTACTTC. The chain couples TRBV10-3 to TRBJ2-5; the D gene is possibly TRBD2 (6 bases). The germline CDR1 and CDR2 sequences are ENHRY and SYGVKD. The CDR3 is 17 amino acids. V was clipped by 2 bases and J by 5 bases, with 21 bases between them.

In this sample, this clonotype turned up many times. V usage is TRBV28 and J usage is TRBJ2-5, with D perhaps TRBD2 (6 bases). Matching the DNA end better, TRBJ2-1 makes the J call doubtful. The CDR3 has 16 amino acids. Germline lookup yields CDR1 MDHEN and CDR2 SYDVKM. The CDR3 region has the DNA TGTGCCAGCAGTTTATCGGGACTCAAGAGTATAGGAGAGCAGTTCTTC. Residues: CASSLSGLKSIGEQFF.

This clonotype was detected a few times. This chain connects TRBV5-4 to TRBJ2-3, with 16 nucleotides matching TRBD2. The CDR3 covers 17 residues. Germline V gene data show CDR1 as SGHNT and CDR2 as YYREEE (reference sequence). The V and J ends lost 5 bases and 4 bases, in that order; junction bases with no gene match: 7. DNA of the CDR3: TGTGCCAGCAGGCCGGGACTAGCGGGAGGGCCAGCAGATACGCAGTATTTT. Encoded protein: CASRPGLAGGPADTQYF.

This clonotype was counted once. This chain joins TRBV2 and TRBJ2-7; D not certain. Germline loops: CDR1 SNHLY, CDR2 FYNNEI. V lost 5 bases and J 5 bases, leaving 7 bases between the germline ends. This CDR3 comprises 11 residues. Written as DNA, the CDR3 is TGTGCCAGCAGTTCCTACCACGAGCAGTACTTC. Translating it yields CASSSYHEQYF.

This clonotype was picked up many times. The rearrangement links TRBV5-6 to TRBJ2-1; the D gene is possibly TRBD2 (6 bases). This CDR3 is built from 13 residues. CDR1 is SGHDT, CDR2 YYEEEE, per germline. V gave up 4 bases and J gave up 2 bases, with 7 bases separating them. CDR3 residues: CASSRRAYNEQFF. In nucleotides, the CDR3 is TGTGCCAGCAGCCGGAGGGCCTACAATGAGCAGTTCTTC.

This clonotype came up a few times. The chain links TRBV6-2 or TRBV6-3 to TRBJ1-2; D is possibly TRBD1 (5 bases). This CDR3 region has 14 residues. Germline V gives CDR1 MNHEY, CDR2 SVGEGT. V was clipped by 5 bases and J by 4 bases, with 14 bases between them. CDR3 sequence: CASSELGRSYGYTF. CDR3 nucleotide sequence: TGTGCCAGCAGTGAATTGGGACGGTCCTATGGCTACACCTTC.

This clonotype has ten or more counts. The chain joins TRBV20-1 to TRBJ2-3; D remains ambiguous. The length of the CDR3 is 13 residues. In germline, CDR1 is DFQATT, CDR2 SNEGSKA (reference sequence). V gave up 5 bases and J gave up 4 bases, with 13 bases separating them. CDR3 sequence reads: CSALVASPDTQYF. As DNA, the CDR3 is TGCAGTGCTCTTGTTGCATCCCCAGATACGCAGTATTTT.

This clonotype was seen only a few times. The chain joins TRBV5-1 to TRBJ2-2, with D unresolved. V gave up 6 bases and J gave up 3 bases, with 15 bases separating them. The CDR3 totals 15 residues. The germline gives CDR1 SGHRS, CDR2 YFSETQ. CDR3 nucleotide sequence: TGCGCCAGCAACGAGGAGACTCCTCACACCGGGGAGCTGTTTTTT. This sequence encodes CASNEETPHTGELFF.

Of note for this clonotype: It may be a read error: a sequence one base away is much more abundant. The chain links TRBV11-2 to TRBJ2-7, with TRBD1 matching over 8 bases. The length of the CDR3 is 16 residues. The germline CDR1 and CDR2 sequences are SGHAT and FQNNGV. This chain's CDR3 is CASSQGQVEFGYERYF. CDR3 DNA sequence: TGTGCCAGCAGCCAGGGACAGGTAGAATTCGGATACGAGCGGTACTTC.

This clonotype was counted many times. The chain is built from TRBV6-9 and TRBJ1-5; D unclear. Germline lookup yields CDR1 MNHGY and CDR2 SVAAGI. CDR3 length: 15 amino acids. Trimming cost V 4 bases and J 5 bases, with 15 bases left between them. The CDR3 DNA sequence: TGTGCCAGCAGTTCGATGGTGGGTATGTATCAGCCCCAGCATTTT. Protein sequence: CASSSMVGMYQPQHF.

On this clonotype: A much larger clone sits a single nucleotide away, making a read error possible. This sequence joins TRBV6-1 and TRBJ2-1, with unresolved D. Germline V CDR1 and CDR2: MNHNS, SASEGT. The length of the CDR3 is 16 residues. CDR3 bases: TGTGCCAGCAGGGCTATGGCTTCTAGACCTTACAATGAGCAGTCCTTC. This encodes CASRAMASRPYNEQSF.

The chain joins TRBV12-3 or TRBV12-4 to TRBJ1-2; 7 nucleotides align to TRBD1. V lost 6 bases to trimming and J lost 7 bases; unmatched junction nucleotides: 11. CDR3 length: 14 amino acids. CDR3 protein: CASRNLRGGVGYTF. The CDR3 DNA is TGTGCCAGCAGGAACCTCCGAGGGGGCGTTGGCTACACCTTC.

The rearrangement uses TRBV29-1 and TRBJ2-7; D might be TRBD1 (6 bases). Germline V CDR1 and CDR2: SQVTM, ANQGSEA. The CDR3 loop spans 12 amino acids. CDR3 loop: CNPRGIGYEQYF. The CDR3 DNA reads TGCAACCCAAGGGGGATAGGGTACGAGCAGTACTTC.

This clonotype has at least ten counts. The V and J genes are TRBV9 and TRBJ2-7; 8 bases are a match to TRBD1. The CDR3 is 15 amino acids. Germline V CDR1 and CDR2: SGDLS, YYNGEE. After removal of 4 bases from V and 5 bases from J, the junction contained 11 bases not matched to a gene. This chain's CDR3 is CASSPRGETGDEQYF. In DNA, the CDR3 is TGTGCCAGCAGCCCCAGGGGTGAGACAGGGGACGAGCAGTACTTC.

The V gene is TRBV28, the J gene TRBJ2-5; 9 positions agree with TRBD2. CDR1 and CDR2 from the germline V gene are MDHEN and SYDVKM. The CDR3 runs to 15 residues. V gave up 3 bases and J gave up 6 bases; unmatched junction bases: 8. The CDR3, as DNA: TGTGCCAGCAGTTTGGTAGCGGGAGACGAAAAGACCCAGTACTTC. Its translation: CASSLVAGDEKTQYF.

Concerning this clonotype itself: This sequence may be a read error, since a much larger clone differs from it by one base. V and J are TRBV28 and TRBJ1-2; TRBD1 matches at 7 bases. CDR1 is MDHEN and CDR2 is SYDVKM in the germline V gene. CDR3 length equals 15 residues. CDR3: CASLGGTGALHGHTF. The CDR3 DNA sequence: TGTGCCAGCCTTGGGGGCACAGGGGCTTTACATGGCCACACCTTC.

This clonotype was counted between two and nine times. This chain joins TRBV10-3 and TRBJ2-1, with D unresolved. V was shortened by 0 bases and J by 0 bases, with 9 bases between the two germline ends. Germline CDR1 reads ENHRY; CDR2 reads SYGVKD. This CDR3 spans 16 amino acids. This CDR3 reads CAISESELNSYNEQFF. DNA for the CDR3: TGTGCCATCAGTGAGTCTGAATTAAACTCCTACAATGAGCAGTTCTTC.

DNA for the CDR3: TGTGCCAGCAGCGATAATCTCAGGGATCCTAACAACTATGGCTACACCTTC. Protein: CASSDNLRDPNNYGYTF. J is TRBJ1-2 and V is TRBV7-2, with D possibly being TRBD1 (5 bases). Deletions cut 5 bases from V and 2 bases from J, with 21 bases between. The CDR3 length is 17 residues. Germline V gives CDR1 SGHTA, CDR2 FQGNSA.

This clonotype was seen once. This chain links TRBV5-1 with TRBJ2-3; 7 bases are shared with TRBD2. The J segment lost 0 bases and the V segment lost 2 bases, leaving 12 bases of the junction unmatched. This CDR3 has 18 residues. Germline V CDR1 and CDR2: SGHRS, YFSETQ. Here the CDR3 reads CASSFGASGSSSTDTQYF. The CDR3 region has the DNA TGCGCCAGCAGCTTTGGTGCTAGCGGAAGTTCTAGCACAGATACGCAGTATTTT.

This clonotype was seen ten or more times. CDR3 residues: CSVERAESAGWGYTF. The CDR3 nucleotides are TGCAGCGTTGAAAGGGCTGAATCGGCAGGGTGGGGCTACACCTTC. The chain recombines TRBV29-1 with TRBJ1-2, with D perhaps TRBD1 (5 bases). Germline V gene lookup returns CDR1 SQVTM and CDR2 ANQGSEA. V was cut by 2 bases and J by 8 bases, with 21 bases left in between. This CDR3 contains 15 residues.

This clonotype has at least ten counts. The chain uses TRBV2 and TRBJ1-2, with TRBD1 identical over 7 bases. Germline CDR1 is SNHLY and CDR2 is FYNNEI. The CDR3 consists of 15 residues. Trimming at V came to 4 bases and at J to 4 bases, leaving 9 bases not matched to a gene. CDR3 in DNA: TGTGCCAGCAGTGGGCCGGGACAGCTTTTCTATGGCTACACCTTC. As protein: CASSGPGQLFYGYTF.